A single sample is the source of the 29 T cell receptor beta chains below, sequenced in a study of shared clonotypes between healthy human individuals. Some clones are missing from TCRdb's copy, which holds only in-frame ones; the method was immunoSEQ multiplex PCR. This sample carries fewer than 3 million clones, 80% to 95% of them seen once, and the ten largest clones take around 0.4%. The sequenced sample was naive CD4+ T cells from PBMCs. Sample subset: CD45RA+ positively selected. The receptors originated from a man younger than 35 in good health. Some clones in this sample may be carry-over from other donors' samples.

The gene calls are TRBV4-3 and TRBJ2-1, with 9 nucleotides matching TRBD2. V was clipped by 4 bases and J by 4 bases; unmatched bases: 5. The CDR3 runs 15 residues. The germline V gene encodes CDR1 LGHNA and CDR2 YSLEER. CDR3 sequence (DNA): TGCGCCAGCAGCCCTCTAGCGGGAAATTACAATGAGCAGTTCTTC. Its translation is CASSPLAGNYNEQFF.

The chain carries TRBV4-1 and TRBJ1-2; maybe TRBD1 (5 bases). The CDR3 length is 13 residues. Germline V gives CDR1 MGHRA, CDR2 YSYEKL. Trimming stripped 0 bases from V and 8 bases from J, with 10 bases between. The CDR3 coding sequence is TGCGCCAGCAGCCAAGAGGTGGGGGACGGCTACACCTTC. Translation: CASSQEVGDGYTF.

V and J are TRBV5-4 and TRBJ2-7; D is uncertain. The CDR3 totals 15 residues. V dropped 0 bases and J dropped 3 bases, with 13 bases sitting between them. In germline, CDR1 is SGHNT, CDR2 YYREEE (reference sequence). CDR3 protein: CASSLAQGLDYEQYF. The CDR3 nucleotides read TGTGCCAGCAGCTTGGCCCAAGGTCTAGACTACGAGCAGTACTTC.

The chain links TRBV6-1 to TRBJ1-5; 7 bases fit TRBD1. There are 14 residues in the CDR3. Germline V gene data show CDR1 as MNHNS and CDR2 as SASEGT. Unmatched junction bases numbered 7, after V lost 6 bases and J lost 5 bases. As DNA, the CDR3 is TGTGCCAGCAGCCCGACAGGGCCCTATCAGCCCCAGCATTTT. Amino acid sequence: CASSPTGPYQPQHF.

The sample holds a few counts of this clone. This chain joins TRBV11-2 and TRBJ1-2, with 11 bases that match TRBD1. The CDR3 runs 16 residues. Trimming took 5 bases from V and 4 from J; bases not matched to a gene: 9. Germline assignment: CDR1 SGHAT and CDR2 FQNNGV. CDR3 sequence: CASSPIQGQGAYGYTF. The CDR3 DNA follows: TGTGCCAGCAGCCCAATCCAAGGACAGGGGGCCTATGGCTACACCTTC.

The chain has TRBV28 and TRBJ1-1; no definite D call. The V gene's germline CDR1 is MDHEN and CDR2 SYDVKM. V was shortened by 3 bases and J by 1 base, with 9 bases between the two germline ends. The CDR3 contains 14 residues. CDR3 sequence: CASSFPGSNTEAFF. CDR3 bases: TGTGCCAGCAGTTTTCCAGGATCGAACACTGAAGCTTTCTTT.

The chain couples TRBV7-8 to TRBJ2-1; TRBD2 matches 11 bases. Trimming took 3 bases from V and 4 from J; bases not matched to a gene: 2. The CDR3 has 15 residues. Germline values: CDR1 SGHVS, CDR2 FQNEAQ. CDR3 nucleotides: TGTGCCAGCAGCTTGGGACTAGCGGTTTACAATGAGCAGTTCTTC. It specifies CASSLGLAVYNEQFF.

The chain links TRBV27 to TRBJ1-5; 9 nucleotides match TRBD1. Germline V gene sequence: CDR1 MNHEY, CDR2 SMNVEV (reference sequence). V lost 5 bases and J lost 4; bases outside the gene matches: 6. The CDR3 is made up of 15 amino acids. CDR3 DNA: TGTGCCAGCAGTCCCCGAGACAGGGGGAATCAGCCCCAGCATTTT. As protein: CASSPRDRGNQPQHF.

The chain recombines TRBV20-1 with TRBJ2-1; weak D call: TRBD2 (5 bases). V dropped 5 bases and J dropped 15 bases, with 17 bases sitting between them. The CDR3 spans 11 residues. Germline CDR1 and CDR2: DFQATT and SNEGSKA (reference sequence). The DNA for the CDR3 is TGCAGTGCTTCCTCGGGAACCGGGCGGTTCTTC. It is translated as CSASSGTGRFF.

The rearrangement joins TRBV4-3 to TRBJ2-7; 9 bases match TRBD2. CDR1 and CDR2 (germline): LGHNA, YSLEER. V lost 4 bases to trimming and J lost 2 bases; unmatched junction nucleotides: 6. The CDR3 runs to 15 residues. The CDR3, as DNA: TGCGCCAGCAGCCCCCGACTAGCGGCGCCCTACGAGCAGTACTTC. Translating gives CASSPRLAAPYEQYF.

The gene calls are TRBV5-1 and TRBJ2-3; D could derive from TRBD1 or TRBD2 (6 bases each). Between the trimmed V and J ends, which lost 4 bases and 2 bases, there was a span of 14 bases. The CDR3 length is 15 residues. Germline V lookup: CDR1 SGHRS, CDR2 YFSETQ. For the CDR3, the DNA is TGCGCCAGCAGCGGGGGGACATACAACACAGATACGCAGTATTTT. Its protein is CASSGGTYNTDTQYF.

The rearrangement joins TRBV5-8 to TRBJ1-5, with D perhaps TRBD1 (5 bases). The CDR3 is 19 amino acids. Looked up from germline, CDR1 is SGHTS and CDR2 is YDEGEE. V lost 4 bases to trimming and J lost 0 bases, with 23 bases between them. CDR3: CASSADAGRVQNSNQPQHF. In DNA form, the CDR3 reads TGTGCCAGCAGCGCCGACGCAGGGAGGGTACAGAATAGCAATCAGCCCCAGCATTTT.

This chain uses TRBV19 with TRBJ1-2; 7 bases are a match to TRBD1. Per the germline V gene, CDR1 is LNHDA and CDR2 is SQIVND (reference sequence). This CDR3 is built from 13 residues. The V gene end was trimmed by 2 bases and the J gene end by 6 bases; junction bases not matched to a gene: 3. The CDR3 coding sequence is TGTGCCAGTAGTATACAACAGGGGAATGGCTACACCTTC. Its translation is CASSIQQGNGYTF.

The V and J genes are TRBV2 and TRBJ2-5; D is possibly TRBD1 (7 bases). The CDR3 has 14 amino acids. CDR1 and CDR2 from the germline V gene are SNHLY and FYNNEI. V was cut by 11 bases and J by 5 bases, with 21 bases left in between. CDR3 loop: CAGRGGAGFETQYF. For the CDR3, the DNA is TGTGCCGGCCGAGGGGGCGCGGGGTTCGAGACCCAGTACTTC.

On this clone: Other DNA sequences from this sample encode an identical CDR3 as well. The rearrangement joins TRBV13 to TRBJ2-7; D not certain. The germline V and J ends were trimmed by 1 base and 7 bases, with 5 bases remaining between them. Germline V gene data show CDR1 as PRHDT and CDR2 as FYEKMQ (reference sequence). The CDR3 length is 11 residues. CDR3 in amino acids: CASSLVGEQYF. The CDR3 nucleotides read TGTGCCAGCAGCTTAGTAGGGGAGCAGTACTTC.

The chain combines TRBV2 with TRBJ1-1, with 8 nucleotides matching TRBD1. The CDR3 loop spans 14 amino acids. The V and J ends lost 7 bases and 0 bases, in that order; junction bases with no gene match: 4. Germline CDR1 and CDR2: SNHLY and FYNNEI. The CDR3 bases are TGTGCCAGCATCCGGGACAGGATGAACACTGAAGCTTTCTTT. It yields the protein CASIRDRMNTEAFF.

J is TRBJ2-5 and V is TRBV9, with D tentatively TRBD2 (6 bases). CDR1 is SGDLS and CDR2 is YYNGEE in the germline V gene. This CDR3 has 12 amino acids. Deletions cut 0 bases from V and 10 bases from J, with 10 bases between. Written as DNA, the CDR3 is TGTGCCAGCAGCGTAGTGGGAGGCGACCAGTACTTC. Translated: CASSVVGGDQYF.

Comments on this clone: The identical CDR3 is also encoded by other nucleotide sequences in the sample. The chain has TRBV7-2 and TRBJ2-6; D gene uncertain. The CDR3 length is 15 residues. Per the germline V gene, CDR1 is SGHTA and CDR2 is FQGNSA. V was cut by 6 bases and J by 0 bases, with 9 bases left in between. Here the CDR3 reads CASSLGLSGANVLTF. As DNA, the CDR3 is TGTGCCAGCAGTCTAGGGCTCTCTGGGGCCAACGTCCTGACTTTC.

This clone was detected a few times. Other DNA sequences in the sample encode the same CDR3. The J gene is TRBJ2-5, the V gene TRBV10-3; 8 bases agree with TRBD1. CDR3 length equals 12 residues. The ends lost 6 bases at V and 3 bases at J; junction bases unmatched: 0. Looked up from germline, CDR1 is ENHRY and CDR2 is SYGVKD. The CDR3 DNA follows: TGTGCCATCAGGGACAGGGAAGAGACCCAGTACTTC. Encoded protein: CAIRDREETQYF.

The chain has TRBV30 and TRBJ1-1; TRBD1 matches 11 bases. Germline V gene lookup returns CDR1 GTSNPN and CDR2 SVGIG (reference sequence). Trimming cost V 7 bases and J 4 bases; bases outside gene matches: 5. This CDR3 spans 13 amino acids. CDR3 DNA sequence: TGTGCCTCCAGGACAGGGGGCTTCACTGAAGCTTTCTTT. It yields the protein CASRTGGFTEAFF.

The genes are TRBV14 and TRBJ2-7; D is tentatively TRBD1 or TRBD2 (5 bases each). The V end lost 3 bases, the J end lost 4 bases, and 10 bases lay between the germline ends. Germline CDR1 is SGHDN and CDR2 is FVKESK. The CDR3 length is 13 residues. CDR3 region: CASSHGGGYEQYF. CDR3 nucleotide sequence: TGTGCCAGCAGCCACGGTGGGGGATACGAGCAGTACTTC.

This chain connects TRBV18 to TRBJ2-7; D not certain. The CDR3 covers 13 residues. The V and J ends lost 3 bases and 4 bases respectively, with 10 bases between them. CDR1 and CDR2 (germline): KGHSH, LQKENI. The CDR3 reads CASSPTFDYEQYF. The CDR3 DNA follows: TGTGCCAGCTCACCCACATTCGATTACGAGCAGTACTTC.

The V and J genes are TRBV27 and TRBJ2-7; the D is unclear. CDR1 is MNHEY, CDR2 SMNVEV, per germline (reference sequence). The CDR3 covers 13 residues. The ends were cut back, 4 bases at V and 3 bases at J, with 10 bases in the middle. CDR3 nucleotide sequence: TGTGCCAGCAGTTGGGCCCGGGTCTACGAGCAGTACTTC. It encodes CASSWARVYEQYF.

This chain connects TRBV18 to TRBJ2-5; 11 bases are shared with TRBD2. This CDR3 has 16 residues. V dropped 6 bases and J dropped 4; count of bases not matched to a gene: 10. The V gene's germline CDR1 is KGHSH and CDR2 LQKENI. The CDR3 nucleotides are TGTGCCAGCTCGCCTTCCCTAGCGGGAGGTGGAGAGACCCAGTACTTC. Its translation is CASSPSLAGGGETQYF.

The chain carries TRBV7-9 and TRBJ1-5; 8 bases match TRBD1. J was trimmed by 4 bases and V by 5 bases; bases with no gene match: 4. Germline CDR1 is SEHNR and CDR2 is FQNEAQ (reference sequence). There are 14 residues in the CDR3. The CDR3 loop is CASSLGQENQPQHF. The CDR3 DNA follows: TGTGCCAGCAGCCTGGGACAGGAAAATCAGCCCCAGCATTTT. Full variable domain (remainder filled in from reference TRBV7-9 and TRBJ1-5): DTGVSQNPRHKITKRGQNVTFRCDPISEHNRLYWYRQTLGQGPEFLTYFQNEAQLEKSRLLSDRFSAERPKGSFSTLEIQRTEQGDSAMYLCASSLGQENQPQHFGDGTRLSIL.

The rearrangement links TRBV29-1 to TRBJ2-7, with 12 bases aligning to TRBD2. The J segment lost 6 bases and the V segment lost 6 bases, leaving 12 bases of the junction unmatched. CDR3 size: 15 residues. Germline V lookup: CDR1 SQVTM, CDR2 ANQGSEA. In DNA, the CDR3 is TGCAGCGTAGCGGCACGACTAGCGGGAGAGGGCGAGCAGTACTTC. The encoded protein is CSVAARLAGEGEQYF.

The V gene is TRBV6-1, the J gene TRBJ2-1; D unclear. The germline CDR1 and CDR2 sequences are MNHNS and SASEGT. V was clipped by 4 bases and J by 4 bases, with 14 bases between them. This CDR3 is built from 15 residues. The CDR3 protein is CASSGASQPYNEQFF. Here the CDR3 DNA reads TGTGCCAGCAGTGGTGCGTCCCAACCGTACAATGAGCAGTTCTTC.

This chain uses TRBV7-9 with TRBJ2-2; 10 nucleotides align to TRBD2. The trim removed 6 bases at V and 2 bases at J, leaving 9 bases unmatched. The V gene's germline CDR1 is SEHNR and CDR2 FQNEAQ (reference sequence). The CDR3 runs to 17 residues. The CDR3: CASRQRTSGENTGELFF. The CDR3 DNA is TGTGCCAGCAGACAAAGGACTAGCGGAGAAAACACCGGGGAGCTGTTTTTT. The full variable domain, with the rest looked up from reference TRBV7-9 and TRBJ2-2, is DTGVSQNPRHKITKRGQNVTFRCDPISEHNRLYWYRQTLGQGPEFLTYFQNEAQLEKSRLLSDRFSAERPKGSFSTLEIQRTEQGDSAMYLCASRQRTSGENTGELFFGEGSRLTVL.

The chain recombines TRBV5-5 with TRBJ2-1; 7 nucleotides match TRBD2. Germline V gene sequence: CDR1 SGHKS, CDR2 YYEKEE (reference sequence). This CDR3 region has 15 residues. Trimming cost V 2 bases and J 7 bases; bases outside gene matches: 9. The CDR3: CASSFLAGEPNEQFF. For the CDR3, the DNA is TGTGCCAGCAGCTTTCTTGCGGGGGAGCCTAATGAGCAGTTCTTC.